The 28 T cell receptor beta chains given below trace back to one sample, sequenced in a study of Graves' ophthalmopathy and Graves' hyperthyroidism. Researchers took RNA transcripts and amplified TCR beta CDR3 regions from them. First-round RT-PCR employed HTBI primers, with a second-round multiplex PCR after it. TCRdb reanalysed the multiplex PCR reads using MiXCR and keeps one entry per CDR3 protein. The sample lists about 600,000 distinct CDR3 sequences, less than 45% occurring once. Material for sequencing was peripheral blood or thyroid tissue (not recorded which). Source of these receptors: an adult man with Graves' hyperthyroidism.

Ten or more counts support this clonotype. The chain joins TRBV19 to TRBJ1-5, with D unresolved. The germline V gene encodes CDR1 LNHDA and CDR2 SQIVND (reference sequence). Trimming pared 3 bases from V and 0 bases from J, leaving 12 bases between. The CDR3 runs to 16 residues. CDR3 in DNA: TGTGCCAGTAGTATGGCGATAGGTCCTAGCAATCAGCCCCAGCATTTT. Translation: CASSMAIGPSNQPQHF.

The CDR3 here is CAISEPSGEAGGYEQYF. The CDR3 DNA is TGTGCCATCAGTGAGCCGAGTGGGGAGGCAGGGGGCTACGAGCAGTACTTC. The rearrangement joins TRBV10-3 to TRBJ2-7; maybe TRBD1 (7 bases). Germline values: CDR1 ENHRY, CDR2 SYGVKD. V lost 2 bases and J lost 3, with 20 bases in between. The CDR3 covers 17 residues.

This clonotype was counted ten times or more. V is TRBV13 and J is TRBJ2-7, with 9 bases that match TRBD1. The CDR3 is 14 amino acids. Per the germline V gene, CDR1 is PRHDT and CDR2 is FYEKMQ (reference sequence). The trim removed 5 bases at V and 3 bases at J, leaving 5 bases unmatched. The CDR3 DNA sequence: TGTGCCAGCAGCAAACCGGGACAGGGCTACGAGCAGTACTTC. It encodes CASSKPGQGYEQYF. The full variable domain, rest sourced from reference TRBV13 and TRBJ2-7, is AAGVIQSPRHLIKEKRETATLKCYPIPRHDTVYWYQQGPGQDPQFLISFYEKMQSDKGSIPDRFSAQQFSDYHSELNMSSLELGDSALYFCASSKPGQGYEQYFGPGTRLTVT.

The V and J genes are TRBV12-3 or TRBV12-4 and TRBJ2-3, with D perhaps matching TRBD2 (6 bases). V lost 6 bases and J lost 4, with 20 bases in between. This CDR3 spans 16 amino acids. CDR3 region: CASSPPLALVPDTQYF. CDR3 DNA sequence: TGTGCCAGCAGCCCCCCTCTAGCGTTGGTCCCAGATACGCAGTATTTT.

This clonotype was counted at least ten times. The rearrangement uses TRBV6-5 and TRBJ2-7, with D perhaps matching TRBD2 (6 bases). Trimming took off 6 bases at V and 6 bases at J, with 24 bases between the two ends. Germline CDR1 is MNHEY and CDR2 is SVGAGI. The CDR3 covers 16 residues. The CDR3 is CASRTRTGTQAAEQYF. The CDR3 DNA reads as TGTGCCAGCAGGACTAGGACCGGGACTCAAGCGGCCGAGCAGTACTTC.

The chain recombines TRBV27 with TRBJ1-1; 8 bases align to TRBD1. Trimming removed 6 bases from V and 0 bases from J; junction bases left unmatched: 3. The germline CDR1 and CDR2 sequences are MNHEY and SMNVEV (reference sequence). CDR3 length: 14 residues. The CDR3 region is CASRTDRVNTEAFF. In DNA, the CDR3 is TGTGCCAGCAGAACGGACAGGGTGAACACTGAAGCTTTCTTT.

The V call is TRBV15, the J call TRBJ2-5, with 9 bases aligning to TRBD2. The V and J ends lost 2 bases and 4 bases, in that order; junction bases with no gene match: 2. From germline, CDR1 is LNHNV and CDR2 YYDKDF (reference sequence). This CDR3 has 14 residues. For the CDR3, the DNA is TGTGCCACCAGCAGAATAGCGGGAGCAGAGACCCAGTACTTC. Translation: CATSRIAGAETQYF.

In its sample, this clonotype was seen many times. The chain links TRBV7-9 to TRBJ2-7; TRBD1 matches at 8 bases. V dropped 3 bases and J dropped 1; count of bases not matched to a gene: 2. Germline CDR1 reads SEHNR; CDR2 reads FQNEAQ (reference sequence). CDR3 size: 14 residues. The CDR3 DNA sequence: TGTGCCAGCAGCTTCACAGGGGGTTCCTACGAGCAGTACTTC. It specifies CASSFTGGSYEQYF. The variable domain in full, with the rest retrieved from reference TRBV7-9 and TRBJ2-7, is DTGVSQNPRHKITKRGQNVTFRCDPISEHNRLYWYRQTLGQGPEFLTYFQNEAQLEKSRLLSDRFSAERPKGSFSTLEIQRTEQGDSAMYLCASSFTGGSYEQYFGPGTRLTVT.

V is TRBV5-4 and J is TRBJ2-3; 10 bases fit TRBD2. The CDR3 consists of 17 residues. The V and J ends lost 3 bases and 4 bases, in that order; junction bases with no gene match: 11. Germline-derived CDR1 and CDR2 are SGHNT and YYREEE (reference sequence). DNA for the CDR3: TGTGCCAGCAGCTCAGCCACGAGCGGGGGGGCCGCAGATACGCAGTATTTT. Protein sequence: CASSSATSGGAADTQYF.

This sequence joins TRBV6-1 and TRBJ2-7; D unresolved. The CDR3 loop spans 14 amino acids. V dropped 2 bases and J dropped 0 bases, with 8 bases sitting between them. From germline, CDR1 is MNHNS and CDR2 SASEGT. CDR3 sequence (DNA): TGTGCCAGCAGTGAATTCCTGAGCTCCTACGAGCAGTACTTC. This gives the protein CASSEFLSSYEQYF.

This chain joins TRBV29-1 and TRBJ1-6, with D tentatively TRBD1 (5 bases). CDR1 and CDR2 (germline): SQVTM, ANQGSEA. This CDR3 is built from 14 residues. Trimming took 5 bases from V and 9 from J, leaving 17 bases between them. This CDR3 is CSVQAGTASSPLHF. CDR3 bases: TGCAGCGTTCAGGCGGGGACCGCGTCTTCACCCCTCCACTTT.

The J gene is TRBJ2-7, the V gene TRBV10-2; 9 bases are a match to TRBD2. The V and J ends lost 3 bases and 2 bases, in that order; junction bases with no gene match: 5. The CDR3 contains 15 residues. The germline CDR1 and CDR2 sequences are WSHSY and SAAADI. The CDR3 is CASSESSGVAYEQYF. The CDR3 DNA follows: TGCGCCAGCAGTGAATCTAGCGGGGTCGCCTACGAGCAGTACTTC.

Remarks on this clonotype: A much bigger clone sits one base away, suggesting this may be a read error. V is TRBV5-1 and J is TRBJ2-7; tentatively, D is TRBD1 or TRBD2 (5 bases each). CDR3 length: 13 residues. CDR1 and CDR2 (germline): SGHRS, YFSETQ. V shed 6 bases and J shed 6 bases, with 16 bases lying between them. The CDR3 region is CASNWTLETEQYF. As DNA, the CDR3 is TGCGCCAGCAACTGGACACTAGAAACCGAGCAGTACTTC.

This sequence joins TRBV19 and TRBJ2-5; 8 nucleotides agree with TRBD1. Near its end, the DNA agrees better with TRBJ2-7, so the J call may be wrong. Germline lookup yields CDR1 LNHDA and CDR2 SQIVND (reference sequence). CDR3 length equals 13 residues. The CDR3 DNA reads TGTGCCACGCCCGGGACAGGTCCGTCCGAGCAGTACTTC. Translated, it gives CATPGTGPSEQYF.

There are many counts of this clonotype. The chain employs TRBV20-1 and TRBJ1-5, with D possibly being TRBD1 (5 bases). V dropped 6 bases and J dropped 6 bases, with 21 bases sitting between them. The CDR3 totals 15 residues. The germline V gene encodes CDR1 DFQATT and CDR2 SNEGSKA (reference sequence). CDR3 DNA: TGCAGTGCCGCCCAAACGACAGACTGGGTTCAGCCCCAGCATTTT. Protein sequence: CSAAQTTDWVQPQHF.

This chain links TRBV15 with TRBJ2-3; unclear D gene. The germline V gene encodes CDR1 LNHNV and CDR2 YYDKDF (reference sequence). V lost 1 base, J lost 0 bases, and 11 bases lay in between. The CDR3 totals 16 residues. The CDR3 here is CATSRVGVSSTDTQYF. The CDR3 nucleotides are TGTGCCACCAGCAGAGTCGGAGTCTCAAGCACAGATACGCAGTATTTT.

The CDR3: CSAEDRSTEAFF. CDR3 DNA sequence: TGCAGTGCCGAGGACAGGAGCACTGAAGCTTTCTTT. This chain joins TRBV20-1 and TRBJ1-1; 7 bases align to TRBD1. Germline V gene lookup returns CDR1 DFQATT and CDR2 SNEGSKA (reference sequence). The CDR3 length is 12 residues. V shed 6 bases and J 4 bases; nucleotides not matched to a gene: 5.

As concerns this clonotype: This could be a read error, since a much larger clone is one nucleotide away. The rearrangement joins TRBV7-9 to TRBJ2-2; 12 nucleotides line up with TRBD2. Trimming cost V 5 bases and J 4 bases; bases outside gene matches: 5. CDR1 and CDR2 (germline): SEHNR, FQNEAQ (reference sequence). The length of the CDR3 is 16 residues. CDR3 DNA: TGTGCCAGCAGCCTCGGGACTAGCGGGTGCACCGGGGAGCTGTTTTTT. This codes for CASSLGTSGCTGELFF.

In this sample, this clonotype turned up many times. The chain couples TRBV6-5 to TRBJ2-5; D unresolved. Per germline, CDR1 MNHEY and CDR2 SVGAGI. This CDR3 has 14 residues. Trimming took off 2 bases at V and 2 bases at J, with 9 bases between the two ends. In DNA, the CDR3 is TGTGCCAGCAGTTACGAGCAGGCTCAAGAGACCCAGTACTTC. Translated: CASSYEQAQETQYF.

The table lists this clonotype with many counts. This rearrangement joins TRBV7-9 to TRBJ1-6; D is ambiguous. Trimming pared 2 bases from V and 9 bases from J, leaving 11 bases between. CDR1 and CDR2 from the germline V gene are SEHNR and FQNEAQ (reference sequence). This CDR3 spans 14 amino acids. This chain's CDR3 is CASSLTGASSPLHF. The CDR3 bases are TGTGCCAGCAGCTTAACTGGTGCTAGTTCACCCCTCCACTTT.

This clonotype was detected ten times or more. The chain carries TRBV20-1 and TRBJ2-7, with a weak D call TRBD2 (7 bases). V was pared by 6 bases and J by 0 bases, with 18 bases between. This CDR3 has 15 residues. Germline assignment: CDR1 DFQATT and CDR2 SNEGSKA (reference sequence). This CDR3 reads CSAIPAGHLSYEQYF. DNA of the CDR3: TGCAGTGCGATCCCAGCGGGACACCTCTCCTACGAGCAGTACTTC.

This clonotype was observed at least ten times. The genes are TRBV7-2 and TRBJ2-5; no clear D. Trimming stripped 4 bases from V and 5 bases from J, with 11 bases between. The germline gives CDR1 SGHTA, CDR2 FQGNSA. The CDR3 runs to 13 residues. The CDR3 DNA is TGTGCCAGCAGCTCGGATGGGCTGGAGACCCAGTACTTC. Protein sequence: CASSSDGLETQYF.

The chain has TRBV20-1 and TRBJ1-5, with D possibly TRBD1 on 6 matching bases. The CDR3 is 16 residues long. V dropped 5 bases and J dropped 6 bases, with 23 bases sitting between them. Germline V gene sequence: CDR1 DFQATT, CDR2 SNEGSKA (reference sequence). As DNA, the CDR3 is TGCAGTGCTCCTAAGGGGGGGGACTCTTCTGGTCAGCCCCAGCATTTT. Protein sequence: CSAPKGGDSSGQPQHF.

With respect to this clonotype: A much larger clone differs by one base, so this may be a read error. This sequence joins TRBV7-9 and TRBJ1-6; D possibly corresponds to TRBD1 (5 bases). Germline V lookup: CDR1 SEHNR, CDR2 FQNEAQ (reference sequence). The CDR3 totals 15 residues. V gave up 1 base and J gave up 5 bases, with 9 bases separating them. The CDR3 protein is CASSLGGGNNSPLHF. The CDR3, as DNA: TGTGCCAGCAGCTTAGGGGGGGGGAATAATTCACCCCTCCACTTT.

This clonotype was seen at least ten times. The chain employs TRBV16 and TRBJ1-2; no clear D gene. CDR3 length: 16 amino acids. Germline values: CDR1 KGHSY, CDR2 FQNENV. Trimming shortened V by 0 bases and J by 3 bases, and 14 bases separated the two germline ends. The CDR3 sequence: CASSQSPWPIYYGYTF. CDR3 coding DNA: TGTGCCAGCAGCCAATCGCCTTGGCCGATATACTATGGCTACACCTTC.

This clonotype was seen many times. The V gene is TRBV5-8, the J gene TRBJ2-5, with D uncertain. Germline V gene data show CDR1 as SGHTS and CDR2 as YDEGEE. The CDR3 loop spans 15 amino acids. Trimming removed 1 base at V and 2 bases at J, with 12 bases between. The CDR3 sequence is CASSLQGLPQETQYF. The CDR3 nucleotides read TGTGCCAGCAGCTTGCAAGGCCTCCCACAAGAGACCCAGTACTTC. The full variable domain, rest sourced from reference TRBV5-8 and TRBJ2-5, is EAGVTQSPTHLIKTRGQQATLRCSPISGHTSVYWYQQALGLGLQFLLWYDEGEERNRGNFPPRFSGRQFPNYSSELNVNALELEDSALYLCASSLQGLPQETQYFGPGTRLLVL.

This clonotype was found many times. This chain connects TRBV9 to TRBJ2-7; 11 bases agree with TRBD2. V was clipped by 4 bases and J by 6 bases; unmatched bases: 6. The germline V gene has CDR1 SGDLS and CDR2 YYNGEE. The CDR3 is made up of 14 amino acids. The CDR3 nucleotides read TGTGCCAGCAGCCTTACTAGCGGGAGTAGCGAGCAGTACTTC. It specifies CASSLTSGSSEQYF.

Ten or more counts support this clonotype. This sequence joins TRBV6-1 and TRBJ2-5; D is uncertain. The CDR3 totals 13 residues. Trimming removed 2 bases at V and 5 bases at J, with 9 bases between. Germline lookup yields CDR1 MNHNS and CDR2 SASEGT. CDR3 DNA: TGTGCCAGCAGTGAACGTAGGTGGGAGACCCAGTACTTC. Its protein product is CASSERRWETQYF.